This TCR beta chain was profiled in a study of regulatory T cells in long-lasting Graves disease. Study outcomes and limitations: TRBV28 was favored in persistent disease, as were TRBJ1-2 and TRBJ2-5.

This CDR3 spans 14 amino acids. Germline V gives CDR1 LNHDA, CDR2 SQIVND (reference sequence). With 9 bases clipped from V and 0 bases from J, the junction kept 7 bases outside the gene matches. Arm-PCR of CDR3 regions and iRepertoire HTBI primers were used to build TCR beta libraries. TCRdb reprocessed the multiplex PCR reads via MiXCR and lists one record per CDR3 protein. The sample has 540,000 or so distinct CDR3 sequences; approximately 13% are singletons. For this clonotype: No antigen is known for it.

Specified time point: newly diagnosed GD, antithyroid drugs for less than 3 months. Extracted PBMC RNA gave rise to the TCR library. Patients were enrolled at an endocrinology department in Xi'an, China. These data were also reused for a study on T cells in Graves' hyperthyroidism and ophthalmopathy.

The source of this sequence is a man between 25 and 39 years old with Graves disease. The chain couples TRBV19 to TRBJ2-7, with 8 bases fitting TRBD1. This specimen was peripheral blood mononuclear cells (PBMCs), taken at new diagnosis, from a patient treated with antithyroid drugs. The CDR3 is CASRETGGSYEQYF. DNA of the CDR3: TGTGCCAGCCGCGAAACAGGGGGCTCCTACGAGCAGTACTTC.